These 3 T cell receptor beta chains were sequenced from one sample in a study of blood T cell repertoires in COVID-19 (dated by TCRdb to the early 2020s). Receptor libraries were prepared by the immunoSEQ multiplex PCR assay. In its TCRdb copy, this immuneACCESS table keeps in-frame sequences only and misses some clones. Where compared with another copy, unresolved V genes explain less than half of these, and the others have no known cause. This sample comprises over 150,000 clones, 94% of them detected only once. 0.6% to 0.8% of the sample is held by the ten biggest clonotypes. Sequencing was done on a sample of peripheral blood. Every receptor here comes from a man aged 30 to 45 with COVID-19, enrolled during active disease.

The V gene is TRBV27, the J gene TRBJ1-5; D uncertain. The length of the CDR3 is 11 residues. Germline CDR1 reads MNHEY; CDR2 reads SMNVEV (reference sequence). The V end lost 5 bases, the J end lost 12 bases, and 11 bases lay between the germline ends. The CDR3 nucleotides are TGTGCCAGCAGTCCCCCCTTTCTCCAGCATTTT. Translated: CASSPPFLQHF.

The J gene is TRBJ1-6, the V gene TRBV6-1; D is unclear. Germline-derived CDR1 and CDR2 are MNHNS and SASEGT. The V end lost 1 base, the J end lost 7 bases, and 11 bases lay between the germline ends. This CDR3 region has 15 residues. CDR3 in DNA: TGTGCCAGCAGTGAAGTCGGGGTGGAGAATTCACCCCTCCACTTT. It encodes CASSEVGVENSPLHF.

The chain uses TRBV18 and TRBJ2-3, with TRBD2 matching over 10 bases. Germline V gene data show CDR1 as KGHSH and CDR2 as LQKENI. This CDR3 spans 17 amino acids. V was pared by 0 bases and J by 2 bases, with 5 bases of the junction left unmatched. This chain's CDR3 is CASSPPASGGPTDTQYF. The CDR3 DNA sequence: TGTGCCAGCTCACCACCGGCTAGCGGGGGCCCCACAGATACGCAGTATTTT.